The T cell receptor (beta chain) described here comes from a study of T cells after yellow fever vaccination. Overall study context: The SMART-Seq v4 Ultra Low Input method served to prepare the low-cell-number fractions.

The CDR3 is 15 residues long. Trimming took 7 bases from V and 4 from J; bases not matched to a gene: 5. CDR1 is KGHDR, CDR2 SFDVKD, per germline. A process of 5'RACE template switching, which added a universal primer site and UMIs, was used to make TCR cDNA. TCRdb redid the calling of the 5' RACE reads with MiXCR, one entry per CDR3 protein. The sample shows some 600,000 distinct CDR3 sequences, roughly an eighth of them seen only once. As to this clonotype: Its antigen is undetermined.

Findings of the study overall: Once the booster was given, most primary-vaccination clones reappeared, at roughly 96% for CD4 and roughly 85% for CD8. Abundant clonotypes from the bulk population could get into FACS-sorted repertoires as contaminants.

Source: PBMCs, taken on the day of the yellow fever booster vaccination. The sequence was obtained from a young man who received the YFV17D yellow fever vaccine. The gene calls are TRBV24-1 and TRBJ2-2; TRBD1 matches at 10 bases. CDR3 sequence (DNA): TGTGCCACCAGCCTGACAGGGGGCGGCACCGGGGAGCTGTTTTTT. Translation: CATSLTGGGTGELFF.